Following are 30 T cell receptor beta chains from one sample sequenced in a study of cytomegalovirus exposure and HLA in healthy donors. Method: immunoSEQ multiplex PCR; TCRdb's copy keeps in-frame clones and lacks some. The table has tens of thousands of clones, 90% to 95% seen once. The sequencing input was PBMCs. The source is a woman aged 18-29 years in good health and CMV-seronegative.

This clone was seen only once. The V gene is TRBV9, the J gene TRBJ2-1; tentatively, D is TRBD1 (5 bases). CDR1 SGDLS and CDR2 YYNGEE come from the germline V gene. This CDR3 spans 16 amino acids. V gave up 4 bases and J gave up 3 bases, with 17 bases separating them. CDR3 in DNA: TGTGCCAGCAGCCAGTGGGAAGGGGAACACTACAATGAGCAGTTCTTC. Translating gives CASSQWEGEHYNEQFF.

The chain employs TRBV6-1 and TRBJ2-5; 12 bases are a match to TRBD2. The germline V gene has CDR1 MNHNS and CDR2 SASEGT. The length of the CDR3 is 16 residues. With 1 base clipped from V and 4 bases from J, the junction kept 4 bases outside the gene matches. The CDR3 is CASSEVTSGRVETQYF. The CDR3 DNA reads as TGTGCCAGCAGTGAAGTGACTAGCGGGAGAGTAGAGACCCAGTACTTC.

The J gene is TRBJ2-4, the V gene TRBV30; 10 bases line up with TRBD1. CDR1 is GTSNPN and CDR2 is SVGIG in the germline V gene (reference sequence). V was pared by 2 bases and J by 1 base, with 5 bases of the junction left unmatched. There are 16 residues in the CDR3. The CDR3 DNA sequence: TGTGCCTGGAGTCAACGGGACAGGGGCGCCAAAAACATTCAGTACTTC. Its translation is CAWSQRDRGAKNIQYF.

The V and J genes are TRBV27 and TRBJ1-1, with 7 bases lining up with TRBD1. Germline CDR1 MNHEY, CDR2 SMNVEV (reference sequence). After removal of 2 bases from V and 4 bases from J, the junction contained 1 base not matched to a gene. This CDR3 spans 13 amino acids. The CDR3 sequence: CASSLGTATEAFF. The CDR3 coding sequence is TGTGCCAGCAGTTTAGGGACAGCCACTGAAGCTTTCTTT.

The rearrangement uses TRBV27 and TRBJ2-7; 8 nucleotides match TRBD1. The CDR3 is 14 amino acids. The J segment lost 5 bases and the V segment lost 8 bases, leaving 11 bases of the junction unmatched. CDR1 is MNHEY and CDR2 is SMNVEV in the germline V gene (reference sequence). The CDR3 sequence: CASSPGQGLNEQYF. CDR3 DNA sequence: TGTGCCAGCTCGCCAGGACAGGGTCTCAACGAGCAGTACTTC.

V usage is TRBV28 and J usage is TRBJ2-7; 9 bases map to TRBD1. Germline trimming cut 6 bases from V and 3 bases from J; bases unmatched to any gene: 9. The CDR3 totals 15 residues. Germline CDR1 MDHEN, CDR2 SYDVKM. For the CDR3, the DNA is TGTGCCAGCAGATCGGGACAGGGAAGGGGCTACGAGCAGTACTTC. Its translation: CASRSGQGRGYEQYF.

This chain connects TRBV7-3 to TRBJ2-1, with TRBD2 matching over 9 bases. The CDR3 has 16 residues. CDR1 SGHTA and CDR2 FQGTGA come from the germline V gene. Trimming removed 2 bases from V and 4 bases from J; junction bases left unmatched: 6. In DNA form, the CDR3 reads TGTGCCAGCAGCTTATCCCCAGCGGGGGGATACAATGAGCAGTTCTTC. Its translation is CASSLSPAGGYNEQFF.

The chain employs TRBV6-5 and TRBJ2-1; 9 nucleotides line up with TRBD2. The J segment lost 1 base and the V segment lost 4 bases, leaving 5 bases of the junction unmatched. Looked up from germline, CDR1 is MNHEY and CDR2 is SVGAGI. The CDR3 has 16 amino acids. In nucleotides, the CDR3 is TGTGCCAGCAGTTTAGGGGCGGGGGGGTCCTACAATGAGCAGTTCTTC. As protein: CASSLGAGGSYNEQFF.

The rearrangement uses TRBV6-1 and TRBJ1-5; 8 bases align to TRBD1. Germline CDR1 and CDR2: MNHNS and SASEGT. This CDR3 has 16 residues. V dropped 4 bases and J dropped 1; count of bases not matched to a gene: 6. CDR3 DNA: TGTGCCAGCAGTGGAAACAGGGGGGCGAGCAATCAGCCCCAGCATTTT. Protein: CASSGNRGASNQPQHF.

The V call is TRBV10-1, the J call TRBJ2-3; 10 positions agree with TRBD2. The CDR3 totals 16 residues. V dropped 0 bases and J dropped 1; count of bases not matched to a gene: 1. CDR1 is WNHNN and CDR2 is SYGVQD in the germline V gene (reference sequence). The CDR3 coding sequence is TGCGCCAGCAGTGAGTCTCTAGCGGGGGGCACAGATACGCAGTATTTT. Translated, it gives CASSESLAGGTDTQYF.

A note on this clone: One end of the junction fails to match germline, which may point to a read error. V is TRBV18 and J is TRBJ1-3; the D is unclear. Germline-derived CDR1 and CDR2 are KGHSH and LQKENI. CDR3 size: 15 residues. The CDR3 coding sequence is TGTGCCAGCTCATCAGAGGCGGGCTCTAGAAACACCATATATTTT. The encoded protein is CASSSEAGSRNTIYF.

CDR3 sequence reads: CASGDREDGNQPQHF. The CDR3 nucleotides are TGTGCCAGCGGAGACAGGGAGGATGGCAATCAGCCCCAGCATTTT. This sequence joins TRBV6-5 and TRBJ1-5; 7 bases match TRBD1. The CDR3 consists of 15 residues. V lost 8 bases and J lost 2; bases outside the gene matches: 9. The germline gives CDR1 MNHEY, CDR2 SVGAGI.

The genes are TRBV9 and TRBJ1-1; D uncertain. CDR3 length equals 13 residues. V was cut by 3 bases and J by 1 base, with 7 bases left in between. Per the germline V gene, CDR1 is SGDLS and CDR2 is YYNGEE. CDR3 bases: TGTGCCAGCAGCGCTCGACAGAACACTGAAGCTTTCTTT. Its translation: CASSARQNTEAFF.

The chain recombines TRBV29-1 with TRBJ2-3; TRBD2 matches at 14 bases. V lost 6 bases to trimming and J lost 6 bases; unmatched junction nucleotides: 8. Germline V lookup: CDR1 SQVTM, CDR2 ANQGSEA. The CDR3 runs 15 residues. The chain's CDR3 is CSVARTSGRKDTQYF. The CDR3 DNA is TGCAGCGTCGCCCGGACTAGCGGGAGGAAGGATACGCAGTATTTT.

This rearrangement joins TRBV30 to TRBJ1-2, with D maybe TRBD1 (6 bases). The CDR3 spans 13 residues. Per the germline V gene, CDR1 is GTSNPN and CDR2 is SVGIG (reference sequence). The V and J ends lost 0 bases and 1 base respectively, with 6 bases between them. Written as DNA, the CDR3 is TGTGCCTGGAGTGTCAGGGGTAACTATGGCTACACCTTC. Amino acids: CAWSVRGNYGYTF. The full variable domain, in which reference TRBV30 and TRBJ1-2 provide the parts outside the CDR3, is SQTIHQWPATLVQPVGSPLSLECTVEGTSNPNLYWYRQAAGRGLQLLFYSVGIGQISSEVPQNLSASRPQDRQFILSSKKLLLSDSGFYLCAWSVRGNYGYTFGSGTRLTVV.

This chain links TRBV10-1 with TRBJ2-7; weak D call: TRBD1 (5 bases). The V gene lost 5 bases and the J gene lost 3 bases, with 11 bases spanning the gap. The CDR3 has 13 amino acids. Germline-derived CDR1 and CDR2 are WNHNN and SYGVQD (reference sequence). CDR3 sequence (DNA): TGCGCCAGCAGTCTCCGAAGGGGCTACGAGCAGTACTTC. Protein sequence: CASSLRRGYEQYF.

This chain links TRBV4-2 with TRBJ1-2, with 10 nucleotides matching TRBD1. CDR1 LGHNA and CDR2 YNFKEQ come from the germline V gene. This CDR3 has 16 amino acids. Trimming cost V 4 bases and J 3 bases; bases outside gene matches: 8. CDR3 in DNA: TGTGCCAGCAGCCTCCCCCAGGACAGGGGGGACTATGGCTACACCTTC. Protein product: CASSLPQDRGDYGYTF.

This clone was seen only once. The chain is built from TRBV6-5 and TRBJ2-7; TRBD1 matches at 8 bases. Germline V CDR1 and CDR2: MNHEY, SVGAGI. V shed 8 bases, J shed 0 bases, and the junction held 3 bases outside the gene matches. The CDR3 is 13 residues long. This CDR3 reads CASGTGHSYEQYF. The DNA for the CDR3 is TGTGCCAGCGGGACAGGCCACTCCTACGAGCAGTACTTC.

The V and J genes are TRBV7-2 and TRBJ1-1; perhaps TRBD1 as D (6 bases). V was shortened by 2 bases and J by 3 bases, with 13 bases between the two germline ends. This CDR3 has 15 residues. Per germline, CDR1 SGHTA and CDR2 FQGNSA. The CDR3 spells CASSLIGQIDTEAFF. The CDR3 DNA follows: TGTGCCAGCAGCTTAATCGGACAGATCGACACTGAAGCTTTCTTT.

V and J are TRBV30 and TRBJ1-5; D is unclear. Looked up from germline, CDR1 is GTSNPN and CDR2 is SVGIG (reference sequence). The length of the CDR3 is 13 residues. V was trimmed by 0 bases and J by 7 bases, leaving 10 bases between them. Written as DNA, the CDR3 is TGTGCCTGGAGTGTGGAGGAGTACCAGCCCCAGCATTTT. This sequence encodes CAWSVEEYQPQHF.

V gene TRBV19 combines with J gene TRBJ2-1; D is possibly TRBD2 (5 bases). Trimming pared 4 bases from V and 7 bases from J, leaving 17 bases between. CDR3 length: 15 amino acids. Germline V gives CDR1 LNHDA, CDR2 SQIVND (reference sequence). This CDR3 is CASSTTRIQRNEQFF. The CDR3 DNA reads TGTGCCAGTAGTACGACACGGATACAGCGGAATGAGCAGTTCTTC.

The CDR3 DNA reads as TGTGCCAGCAACCCACTCGCGGGACAGGGTGCCGACTATGGCTACACCTTC. Its protein is CASNPLAGQGADYGYTF. The chain links TRBV5-5 to TRBJ1-2, with 9 bases matching TRBD1. Germline lookup yields CDR1 SGHKS and CDR2 YYEKEE (reference sequence). V shed 6 bases, J shed 3 bases, and the junction held 15 bases outside the gene matches. The CDR3 covers 17 residues.

V usage is TRBV2 and J usage is TRBJ2-1, with 9 bases matching TRBD2. This CDR3 has 14 residues. Germline loops: CDR1 SNHLY, CDR2 FYNNEI. J lost 10 bases, V lost 6 bases, and 10 bases had no gene match. CDR3 DNA: TGTGCCAGCAGCCCTCACTTAGCGGGAGAGGAGCAGTTCTTC. Translated, it gives CASSPHLAGEEQFF.

In DNA form, the CDR3 reads TGTGCCAGCAGCTTACCGAATCCAACGGGTGAGCATGGCTACACCTTC. Translation: CASSLPNPTGEHGYTF. The chain uses TRBV7-9 and TRBJ1-2, with D unresolved. The ends were cut back, 2 bases at V and 6 bases at J, with 19 bases in the middle. Germline V CDR1 and CDR2: SEHNR, FQNEAQ (reference sequence). The CDR3 runs 16 residues.

This sequence joins TRBV7-2 and TRBJ2-7; D may be TRBD1 (5 bases). Germline CDR1 is SGHTA and CDR2 is FQGNSA. The CDR3 contains 15 residues. V was pared by 2 bases and J by 3 bases, with 14 bases between. Here the CDR3 DNA reads TGTGCCAGCAGCTTAAATCAGGACACCGTCTACGAGCAGTACTTC. Translation: CASSLNQDTVYEQYF.

The J gene is TRBJ2-7, the V gene TRBV7-2; 9 positions match TRBD1. The CDR3 has 14 residues. J gave up 1 base and V 7 bases, and 5 bases lay outside the gene matches. CDR1 SGHTA and CDR2 FQGNSA come from the germline V gene. CDR3 DNA: TGTGCCAGCAAACGACAGGGGGGGTCCTACGAGCAGTACTTC. It codes for CASKRQGGSYEQYF.

The chain combines TRBV19 with TRBJ2-7; D possibly corresponds to TRBD1 (5 bases). The CDR3 totals 15 residues. The V end lost 2 bases, the J end lost 3 bases, and 14 bases lay between the germline ends. CDR1 and CDR2 (germline): LNHDA, SQIVND (reference sequence). In DNA, the CDR3 is TGTGCCAGTAGTATAAGTGCACGACAGAACTACGAGCAGTACTTC. Protein product: CASSISARQNYEQYF.

The chain links TRBV19 to TRBJ2-1, with TRBD1 matching over 9 bases. Germline CDR1 LNHDA, CDR2 SQIVND (reference sequence). The ends lost 1 base at V and 13 bases at J; junction bases unmatched: 8. The CDR3 runs 14 residues. The CDR3 DNA follows: TGTGCCAGTAGTATAGGACAGGGGGGTCCCGGACAGTTCTTC. Its translation: CASSIGQGGPGQFF.

The chain has TRBV9 and TRBJ1-2, with a possible D match to TRBD1 (5 bases). Trimming shortened V by 1 base and J by 6 bases, and 22 bases separated the two germline ends. Germline-derived CDR1 and CDR2 are SGDLS and YYNGEE. This CDR3 is built from 17 residues. CDR3 sequence reads: CASSVSSGGIGRDGYTF. The CDR3 DNA sequence: TGTGCCAGCAGCGTAAGTTCCGGGGGGATAGGGCGCGATGGCTACACCTTC.

The chain combines TRBV18 with TRBJ2-3, with TRBD2 as a possible D gene (7 bases). V dropped 0 bases and J dropped 1 base, with 17 bases sitting between them. There are 18 residues in the CDR3. CDR1 is KGHSH, CDR2 LQKENI, per germline. For the CDR3, the DNA is TGTGCCAGCTCACCACCGATATGGCAGGGGAGGGGCACAGATACGCAGTATTTT. Protein: CASSPPIWQGRGTDTQYF. Supplemented by reference TRBV18 and TRBJ2-3, the full variable domain reads NAGVMQNPRHLVRRRGQEARLRCSPMKGHSHVYWYRQLPEEGLKFMVYLQKENIIDESGMPKERFSAEFPKEGPSILRIQQVVRGDSAAYFCASSPPIWQGRGTDTQYFGPGTRLTVL.